The 16 T cell receptor beta chains reported below all come from one sample, sequenced in a study of CD8+ T cells in alopecia areata. Extracted RNA was reverse transcribed into cDNA, the sequencing template. Data came from immunoSEQ multiplex PCR; TCRdb stores just in-frame clones and leaves some out. The sample gives roughly 250,000 clones, roughly two thirds of which show up once; 1.2% is in the top ten. Here the sequenced sample was CD4+ T cells sorted from blood, taken at week 0. These receptor sequences come from a human donor with alopecia areata.

The gene calls are TRBV30 and TRBJ2-7; 7 bases align to TRBD1. Germline V gives CDR1 GTSNPN, CDR2 SVGIG (reference sequence). The CDR3 runs to 13 residues. J was trimmed by 0 bases and V by 7 bases; bases with no gene match: 6. The CDR3 loop is CALLGQSSYEQYF. The CDR3 coding sequence is TGTGCCTTACTGGGACAGAGCTCCTACGAGCAGTACTTC.

This chain joins TRBV5-6 and TRBJ1-1, with TRBD1 identical over 9 bases. The CDR3 loop spans 14 amino acids. The V gene end was trimmed by 2 bases and the J gene end by 6 bases; junction bases not matched to a gene: 5. CDR1 and CDR2 (germline): SGHDT, YYEEEE. In DNA, the CDR3 is TGTGCCAGCAGCTTTGGACAGGGGAAATCTGAAGCTTTCTTT. Amino acids: CASSFGQGKSEAFF.

V usage is TRBV18 and J usage is TRBJ2-3; D may be TRBD1 (6 bases). This CDR3 is built from 13 residues. CDR1 KGHSH and CDR2 LQKENI come from the germline V gene. V was shortened by 2 bases and J by 4 bases, with 7 bases between the two germline ends. Written as DNA, the CDR3 is TGTGCCAGCTCACCAGCAGGGGCAGATACGCAGTATTTT. It is translated as CASSPAGADTQYF.

This clone appeared a few times. The chain uses TRBV29-1 and TRBJ2-7; perhaps TRBD1 as D (6 bases). Germline CDR1 reads SQVTM; CDR2 reads ANQGSEA. Trimming cost V 6 bases and J 4 bases, with 16 bases left between them. The CDR3 totals 13 residues. The CDR3 DNA is TGCAGCGTGTCGGGACACGGTATTTACGAGCAGTACTTC. Protein: CSVSGHGIYEQYF.

In its sample, this clone was seen once. The chain combines TRBV30 with TRBJ2-1; the match to TRBD2 covers 11 bases. V lost 4 bases to trimming and J lost 1 base; unmatched junction nucleotides: 3. In germline, CDR1 is GTSNPN, CDR2 SVGIG (reference sequence). This CDR3 comprises 15 residues. The DNA of the CDR3 is TGTGCCTGGACCCGGACTAGCGGGTCCTACAATGAGCAGTTCTTC. Translating it yields CAWTRTSGSYNEQFF. The variable domain in full, with the rest retrieved from reference TRBV30 and TRBJ2-1, is SQTIHQWPATLVQPVGSPLSLECTVEGTSNPNLYWYRQAAGRGLQLLFYSVGIGQISSEVPQNLSASRPQDRQFILSSKKLLLSDSGFYLCAWTRTSGSYNEQFFGPGTRLTVL.

The sample holds a few counts of this clone. V and J are TRBV7-8 and TRBJ2-7, with 8 bases identical to TRBD1. The germline V gene encodes CDR1 SGHVS and CDR2 FQNEAQ. The CDR3 runs 14 residues. The V segment lost 5 bases and the J segment 3 bases; nucleotides outside the gene matches: 6. The CDR3 region is CASSVDRGYYEQYF. Here the CDR3 DNA reads TGTGCCAGCAGCGTAGACAGGGGATACTACGAGCAGTACTTC.

This chain uses TRBV23-1 with TRBJ1-1; D is undetermined. Being an ORF, TRBV23-1 has a function that is uncertain. The CDR3 spans 15 residues. V was cut by 1 base and J by 5 bases, with 14 bases left in between. For the CDR3, the DNA is TGCGCCAGCAGTCAATTGAACAGTCTCCGGACTGAAGCTTTCTTT. Protein product: CASSQLNSLRTEAFF.

The chain has TRBV5-1 and TRBJ2-5; perhaps TRBD2 as D (7 bases). Trimming removed 7 bases from V and 4 bases from J, with 17 bases in between. CDR1 and CDR2 from the germline V gene are SGHRS and YFSETQ. CDR3 size: 14 residues. The CDR3 spells CASAVGGLGETQYF. The CDR3 nucleotides read TGCGCCAGCGCCGTCGGGGGGCTTGGAGAGACCCAGTACTTC.

J is TRBJ1-6 and V is TRBV2, with D possibly being TRBD1 (5 bases). Trimming shortened V by 8 bases and J by 8 bases, and 19 bases separated the two germline ends. Germline values: CDR1 SNHLY, CDR2 FYNNEI. The CDR3 loop spans 15 amino acids. The CDR3 sequence is CASSGPGKGDSPLHF. The CDR3 nucleotides read TGTGCCAGCTCTGGGCCGGGAAAAGGGGATTCACCCCTCCACTTT.

The rearrangement joins TRBV7-6 to TRBJ1-2, with D possibly matching TRBD1 (5 bases). Germline loops: CDR1 SGHVS, CDR2 FNYEAQ. Trimming removed 5 bases from V and 5 bases from J, with 12 bases in between. The CDR3 consists of 13 residues. The CDR3: CASSTGPGYGYTF. The CDR3 coding sequence is TGTGCCAGCAGCACGGGGCCGGGTTATGGCTACACCTTC.

The chain carries TRBV15 and TRBJ1-5, with 11 bases matching TRBD1. The CDR3 contains 14 residues. The germline CDR1 and CDR2 sequences are LNHNV and YYDKDF (reference sequence). V shed 5 bases, J shed 6 bases, and the junction held 3 bases outside the gene matches. CDR3 in amino acids: CATSGQGASQPQHF. In DNA, the CDR3 is TGTGCCACCAGCGGACAGGGGGCATCTCAGCCCCAGCATTTT.

The chain has TRBV4-2 and TRBJ2-5, with TRBD2 matching over 16 bases. Trimming removed 4 bases from V and 5 bases from J; junction bases left unmatched: 7. Per the germline V gene, CDR1 is LGHNA and CDR2 is YNFKEQ. The CDR3 is 17 residues long. The CDR3 loop reads CASSPGTSGGAGETQYF. Here the CDR3 DNA reads TGTGCCAGCAGCCCCGGGACTAGCGGGGGGGCCGGGGAGACCCAGTACTTC.

This chain joins TRBV10-3 and TRBJ2-5; D remains ambiguous. CDR1 ENHRY and CDR2 SYGVKD come from the germline V gene. V lost 4 bases and J 3 bases, leaving 9 bases between the germline ends. The CDR3 consists of 13 residues. The CDR3 coding sequence is TGTGCCATCAGTGGCGGCGCGGAAGAGACCCAGTACTTC. It specifies CAISGGAEETQYF.

This clone has a handful of counts. Other DNA sequences in the sample encode the same CDR3. The chain's CDR3 is CSVAGQQETQYF. CDR3 nucleotides: TGCAGCGTTGCTGGACAGCAAGAGACCCAGTACTTC. The chain couples TRBV29-1 to TRBJ2-5, with a possible D match to TRBD1 (6 bases). This CDR3 has 12 amino acids. The V end lost 4 bases, the J end lost 2 bases, and 8 bases lay between the germline ends. Germline loops: CDR1 SQVTM, CDR2 ANQGSEA.

With respect to this clone: The same CDR3 is also encoded by other DNA sequences in this sample. The CDR3 DNA is TGTGCCTGGAGTGGGGGGGCTGATCAGCCCCAGCATTTT. Translating it yields CAWSGGADQPQHF. The V and J genes are TRBV30 and TRBJ1-5, with D maybe TRBD1 (6 bases). The CDR3 sequence is 13 residues long. CDR1 is GTSNPN, CDR2 SVGIG, per germline (reference sequence). The V end lost 1 base, the J end lost 5 bases, and 9 bases lay between the germline ends.

The chain joins TRBV6-6 to TRBJ1-6; D not certain. This CDR3 comprises 15 residues. Germline CDR1 MNHNY, CDR2 SVGAGI (reference sequence). The V end lost 4 bases, the J end lost 0 bases, and 7 bases lay between the germline ends. The CDR3 reads CASSWPSSYNSPLHF. Written as DNA, the CDR3 is TGTGCCAGCAGTTGGCCTAGCTCCTATAATTCACCCCTCCACTTT.